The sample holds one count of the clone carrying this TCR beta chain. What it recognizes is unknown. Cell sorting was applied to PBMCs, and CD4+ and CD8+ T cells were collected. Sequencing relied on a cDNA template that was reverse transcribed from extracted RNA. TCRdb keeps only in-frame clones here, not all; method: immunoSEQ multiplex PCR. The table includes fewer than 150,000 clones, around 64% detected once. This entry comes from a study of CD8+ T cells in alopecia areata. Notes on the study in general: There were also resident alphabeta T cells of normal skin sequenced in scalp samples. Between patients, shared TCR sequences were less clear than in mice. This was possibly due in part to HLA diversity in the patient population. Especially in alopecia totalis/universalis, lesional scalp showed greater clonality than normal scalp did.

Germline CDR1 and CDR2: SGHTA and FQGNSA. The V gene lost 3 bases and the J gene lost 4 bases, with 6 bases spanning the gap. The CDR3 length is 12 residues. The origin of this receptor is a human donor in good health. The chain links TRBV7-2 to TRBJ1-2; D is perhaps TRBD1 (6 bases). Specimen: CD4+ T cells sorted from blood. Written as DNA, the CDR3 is TGTGCCAGCAGCTTGGACAGCTATGGCTACACCTTC. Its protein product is CASSLDSYGYTF.